This is a list of T cell receptor beta chains from one sample in a study of blood T cell repertoires in COVID-19. The assay was immunoSEQ multiplex PCR, and TCRdb's table has in-frame clones only and misses some. The table shows 70,000 to 85,000 clones, with 86% occurring only once. What was sequenced was peripheral blood. These receptor sequences come from a woman in her sixties or seventies with acute or convalescent COVID-19. CDR3s include the opening cysteine and the closing phenylalanine or tryptophan. D genes are given only for firm matches. Size tells how often a clone was seen (once, few, many) or the class of an expanded clone, and some rows leave it out.

D gene | J gene | clone size | V gene | CDR3 DNA | CDR3 protein
TRBD1 | TRBJ2-7 | . | TRBV27 | TGTGCCAGCAGTCCCCGGGGACAGGGACCCTACGAGCAGTACTTC | CASSPRGQGPYEQYF
. | TRBJ2-7 | . | TRBV7-2 | TGTGCCAGCAGCTTAGACCGGGGCTACGAGCAGTACTTC | CASSLDRGYEQYF
. | TRBJ1-5 | . | TRBV3-1/TRBV3-2 | TGTGCCAGCAGCCCGGATGGGGGCTTCTCGCAGCCCCAGCATTTT | CASSPDGGFSQPQHF
. | TRBJ2-2 | . | TRBV3-1/TRBV3-2 | TGTGCCAGCAGTCTAGGACACAACACCGGGGAGCTGTTTTTT | CASSLGHNTGELFF
TRBD1 | TRBJ1-5 | . | TRBV28 | TGTGCCAGCAGTCAAAGAGGACAGGGGGCAGTTCAGCCCCAGCATTTT | CASSQRGQGAVQPQHF
. | TRBJ1-1 | . | TRBV4-1 | TGCGCCAGCAGCCAAGTCCGTTTCGGGGGGGACACTGAAGCTTTCTTT | CASSQVRFGGDTEAFF
. | TRBJ2-3 | once | TRBV7-2 | TGTGCCAGCAGGCCGGGTGGGGGCTCAGATACGCAGTATTTT | CASRPGGGSDTQYF
. | TRBJ2-7 | . | TRBV5-1 | TGCGCCAGCAGCTTGGAAGCGGGCCCCTACGAGCAGTACTTC | CASSLEAGPYEQYF
TRBD1 | TRBJ2-3 | . | TRBV11-2 | TGTGCCAGCAGCCGCGACAGGGGGATAGGACAGTATTTT | CASSRDRGIGQYF
TRBD2 | TRBJ2-2 | . | TRBV4-2 | TGTGCCAGCAGCCCACAGGAAGCGGGGGACACCGGGGAGCTGTTTTTT | CASSPQEAGDTGELFF
TRBD2 | TRBJ2-7 | . | TRBV4-3 | TGCGCCAGCAGCCAAGTCCGGTGGTGGGGAGGGACGAGCTCCTACGAGCAGTACTTC | CASSQVRWWGGTSSYEQYF
. | TRBJ2-3 | . | TRBV7-2 | TGTGCCTCTCAAACGAGGGCGACCACAGATACGCAGTATTTT | CASQTRATTDTQYF
TRBD1 | TRBJ1-1 | . | TRBV5-1 | TGCGCCAGCAGCTTGTCGGACAGGGCAGGACTTCGCACTGAAGCTTTCTTT | CASSLSDRAGLRTEAFF
TRBD2 | TRBJ2-7 | few | TRBV6-5 | TGTGCCAGCAGCCGCGAGGCGGGAGTGAGAAACGAGCAGTACTTC | CASSREAGVRNEQYF
TRBD1 | TRBJ1-1 | . | TRBV19 | TGTGCCAGTAGCCCTGACAGGGGAGTGACTGAAGCTTTCTTT | CASSPDRGVTEAFF
TRBD1 | TRBJ1-5 | . | TRBV28 | TGTGCCAGCAGCCCTTTTCTCGACAGGGGCCCCAATCAGCCCCAGCATTTT | CASSPFLDRGPNQPQHF
. | TRBJ1-5 | . | TRBV24-1 | TGTGCCACTACCCGACGGGGGGCGTTTCAGCCCCAGCATTTT | CATTRRGAFQPQHF
TRBD2 | TRBJ2-5 | . | TRBV4-2 | TGTGCCAGCAGCCAAGATAGGACGGGACTAGGAGAGAGGCTACAAGAGACCCAGTACTTC | CASSQDRTGLGERLQETQYF
. | TRBJ1-2 | . | TRBV5-5 | TGTGCCAGCAGCTCTCGCGGAGGGGAGTATGGCTACACCTTC | CASSSRGGEYGYTF
TRBD2 | TRBJ2-2 | . | TRBV9 | TGTGCCAGCAGCGTAGCAGTAGCGGGAGAAATCGGGGAGCTGTTTTTT | CASSVAVAGEIGELFF
. | TRBJ2-7 | . | TRBV4-2 | TGTGCCAGCAGCCAGACTCCTCGCGGACTGGGGGGGGCCGAGCAGTACTTC | CASSQTPRGLGGAEQYF
TRBD1 | TRBJ1-4 | . | TRBV7-2 | TGTGCCAGCAGCCGGGACAGGGGGATCGAAAAACTGTTTTTT | CASSRDRGIEKLFF
TRBD2 | TRBJ2-5 | once | TRBV3-1/TRBV3-2 | TGTGCCAGCAGCCCAGGACTAGCGGGGGGGCCGGAGACCCAGTACTTC | CASSPGLAGGPETQYF
TRBD1 | TRBJ2-7 | . | TRBV28 | TGTGCCAGCAGTTCCCCCGGGACAGTCGGCTACGAGCAGTACTTC | CASSSPGTVGYEQYF
. | TRBJ1-2 | . | TRBV19 | TGTGCCACTGCGCGGGACCCATCTAACTATGGCTACACCTTC | CATARDPSNYGYTF
TRBD2 | TRBJ2-1 | . | TRBV18 | TGTGCCAGCTCACCAGTGCGGGAGGGCTACAATGAGCAGTTCTTC | CASSPVREGYNEQFF
. | TRBJ1-5 | . | TRBV4-1 | TGCGCCAGCAGCCAAGTGAGAGGGGGTAGCAATCAGCCCCAGCATTTT | CASSQVRGGSNQPQHF
TRBD2 | TRBJ2-3 | . | TRBV28 | TGTGCCAGCAGTTTACCGCTAGCGGGGGGTACGCAGTATTTT | CASSLPLAGGTQYF
. | TRBJ1-5 | . | TRBV6-2/TRBV6-3 | TGTGCCAGCAGTTACTCAGACAGGCTGACTCAGCCCCAGCATTTT | CASSYSDRLTQPQHF
. | TRBJ2-7 | . | TRBV9 | TGTGCCAGCACCAAGACAATACGGGGGATTTGCTCCTACGAGCAGTACTTC | CASTKTIRGICSYEQYF
TRBD1 | TRBJ2-6 | . | TRBV9 | TGTGCCAGCAGCGTAGAAGGGACAGGGGGCCCCCTCCGGGCCAACGTCCTGACTTTC | CASSVEGTGGPLRANVLTF
TRBD1 | TRBJ1-5 | . | TRBV4-2 | TGTGCCAGCAGCCTCGGACAGGGAGGCAATCAGCCCCAGCATTTT | CASSLGQGGNQPQHF
TRBD1 | TRBJ2-7 | once | TRBV10-3 | TGTGCCATCAGTCCCGGGACAGTAAGCTACGAGCAGTACTTC | CAISPGTVSYEQYF
TRBD1 | TRBJ2-1 | few | TRBV5-1 | TGCGCCAACCTACCCGGGACAGCCGACAATGAGCAGTTCTTC | CANLPGTADNEQFF
. | TRBJ1-1 | . | TRBV7-3 | TGTGCCAGCAGCTCCTACAGTGACACTGAAGCTTTCTTT | CASSSYSDTEAFF
TRBD1 | TRBJ1-4 | . | TRBV19 | TGTGCCAGTAGTCCGCAGACAGGGTGGGGAAATGAAAAACTGTTTTTT | CASSPQTGWGNEKLFF
. | TRBJ2-2 | few | TRBV7-3 | TGTGCCAGCAGCTTAGTAAACAGGGTCGGGGAGCTGTTTTTT | CASSLVNRVGELFF
. | TRBJ2-6 | . | TRBV10-1 | TGCGCCAGCAGCCGCGACACCGCCTCCTCTGGGGCCAACGTCCTGACTTTC | CASSRDTASSGANVLTF
TRBD1 | TRBJ1-2 | . | TRBV4-2 | TGTGCCAGCAGCTCAACCACAGGGGGGGACTATGGCTACACCTTC | CASSSTTGGDYGYTF
. | TRBJ2-1 | few | TRBV4-2 | TGTGCCAGCAGCCAATCTGGCTGGGCCGACAATGAGCAGTTCTTC | CASSQSGWADNEQFF
TRBD1 | TRBJ1-4 | . | TRBV5-5 | TGTGCCAGCAGCCTGTACCGGGACAGCGAAAAACTGTTTTTT | CASSLYRDSEKLFF
TRBD2 | TRBJ2-7 | . | TRBV5-6 | TGTGCCAGCAGCTTGGGGGAGGGCCGGTACGAGCAGTACTTC | CASSLGEGRYEQYF
TRBD1 | TRBJ1-3 | . | TRBV3-1/TRBV3-2 | TGTGCCAGCAGCAAGAGGACAGGGGGTGGAAACACCATATATTTT | CASSKRTGGGNTIYF
. | TRBJ2-3 | . | TRBV19 | TGTGCCAGTAGTATATCGGTGATAGATACGCAGTATTTT | CASSISVIDTQYF
TRBD2 | TRBJ2-7 | . | TRBV7-2 | TGTGCCAGCAGCTCCAACTTAGCGGGAGGGCCCTCCGACGAGCAGTACTTC | CASSSNLAGGPSDEQYF
. | TRBJ2-5 | . | TRBV28 | TGTGCCAGGGAGGGGAAAGGGGACGGAGAGACCCAGTACTTC | CAREGKGDGETQYF
TRBD1 | TRBJ2-1 | once | TRBV19 | TGTGCCAGTAGTATGGGGACAGGGCTCGACAATGAGCAGTTCTTC | CASSMGTGLDNEQFF
. | TRBJ1-2 | . | TRBV19 | TGTGCCAGTAGTATAGGCCCCCTTAGGAGGGGCCGGGGCAACTATGGCTACACCTTC | CASSIGPLRRGRGNYGYTF
. | TRBJ1-2 | . | TRBV6-1 | TGTGCCAGCAGTGAATCTCCAGGGCAGAACTATGGCTACACCTTC | CASSESPGQNYGYTF
. | TRBJ2-1 | . | TRBV7-9 | TGTGCCAGCAGCTTGGCTAGCGTCGGGTTCCAGTTCTTC | CASSLASVGFQFF
TRBD1 | TRBJ1-5 | . | TRBV5-6 | TGTGCCAGCAGCTCCTATGGGACAGGGGGCTCCAATCAGCCCCAGCATTTT | CASSSYGTGGSNQPQHF